This T cell receptor (beta chain) was documented in a study of STAT5B mutations in CD4+ large granular lymphocyte leukemia. The survey-level immunoSEQ assay was used. Here immunoSEQ multiplex PCR was the method, and the copy in TCRdb shows in-frame clones only, minus some. The table has about 36,000 clones, 75% to 85% seen once. Germline CDR1 and CDR2: SQVTM and ANQGSEA. V lost 4 bases to trimming and J lost 5 bases; unmatched junction nucleotides: 5. The CDR3 runs 14 residues. The chain joins TRBV29-1 to TRBJ2-3; TRBD1 aligns across 11 bases. The sample comprised CD4+ T cells from blood buffy coats. The sequence was collected from a human donor in good health. In nucleotides, the CDR3 is TGCAGCGTTGGTCGGACAGGGGGCGAAGATACGCAGTATTTT. It specifies CSVGRTGGEDTQYF.